The source of this TCR beta chain is a study of monozygotic twins with inflammatory bowel disease. This CDR3 contains 16 residues. Per germline, CDR1 MDHEN and CDR2 SYDVKM. Used for each TCR library was approximately 3,800 ng of total RNA. Each UMI harboured a 6-nucleotide sample barcode and was appended via template switching. TCRdb reanalyzed the 5' RACE reads, giving one entry per CDR3 protein sequence and no DNA. The sample holds 310,000 or so distinct CDR3 sequences. The specimen was blood. This clonotype was sampled from a human donor with ulcerative colitis or Crohn's disease, or a healthy co-twin of an affected twin (not recorded which). This sequence joins TRBV28 and TRBJ1-1. The CDR3 region is CASSFSRSGSNTEAFF.